This T cell receptor (beta chain) was found in a study of blood T cells in healthy people across ages. Peripheral blood, about 9.4 milliliters per donor, was collected. CDR3 size: 13 residues. Deletions cut 6 bases from V and 11 bases from J, with 19 bases between. Germline V gene lookup returns CDR1 SGHTA and CDR2 FQGNSA. A second PCR, run for about 7 to 11 cycles, used a sample-barcoded 5' primer plus a J-beta primer mix. A template-switch adaptor with 12 random nucleotides tagged each cDNA molecule. From the 5' RACE reads, TCRdb called clonotypes with MiXCR, one entry per CDR3 protein. This sample has fewer than 600,000 distinct CDR3 sequences, with around 27% found just once. The same sample was also used in a study of T cells of mothers and their children. That work contributes: A few healthy Caucasian mothers served as donors, and their six children did as well. Detection of persistent microchimeric T cell clones did not occur.

V and J are TRBV7-2 and TRBJ2-5; TRBD1 might be the D (6 bases). The receptor was derived from a boy aged 2 to 9 in good health. The specimen was blood. The DNA for the CDR3 is TGTGCCAGCAGGTCCTATACAGGGATGGAGCAGTACTTC. It codes for CASRSYTGMEQYF.